This TCR beta chain was identified in a study of cytomegalovirus exposure and HLA in healthy donors. The PCR made use of 60 Vbeta and 13 Jbeta primers. Libraries were prepared by immunoSEQ multiplex PCR; TCRdb keeps only in-frame clonotypes and omits some of them. The data show 140,000 or so clones, 74% seen once. In germline, CDR1 is SGHTA, CDR2 FQGNSA. V dropped 3 bases and J dropped 4; count of bases not matched to a gene: 13. The CDR3 sequence is 17 residues long. A word on this clone: Its antigen is unidentified.

Findings and limits, study-wide: There were 150 to 200 TCR beta chains listed as cytomegalovirus-associated. It has been reported that TCR beta sequences accurately predicted the HLA-A and HLA-B alleles of most subjects.

This receptor was identified in a man younger than 35 in good health and CMV-seropositive. Material: PBMCs. The genes are TRBV7-2 and TRBJ2-3; 7 nucleotides match TRBD1. The CDR3, as DNA: TGTGCCAGCAGCTTGTTTATGGCAGGGGGACGAGCAGATACGCAGTATTTT. Translating it yields CASSLFMAGGRADTQYF.